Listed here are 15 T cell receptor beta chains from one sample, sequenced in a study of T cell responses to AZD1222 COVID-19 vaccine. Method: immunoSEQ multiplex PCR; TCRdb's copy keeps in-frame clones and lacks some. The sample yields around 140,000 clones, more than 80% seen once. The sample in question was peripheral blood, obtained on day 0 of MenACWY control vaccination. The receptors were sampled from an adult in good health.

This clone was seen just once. CDR3 nucleotide sequence: TGTGCCAGCAGTCCCCGACGAGCTAACTATGGCTACACCTTC. This codes for CASSPRRANYGYTF. The chain uses TRBV6-5 and TRBJ1-2; D uncertain. CDR1 is MNHEY, CDR2 SVGAGI, per germline. The V end lost 5 bases, the J end lost 0 bases, and 10 bases lay between the germline ends. CDR3 length: 14 residues.

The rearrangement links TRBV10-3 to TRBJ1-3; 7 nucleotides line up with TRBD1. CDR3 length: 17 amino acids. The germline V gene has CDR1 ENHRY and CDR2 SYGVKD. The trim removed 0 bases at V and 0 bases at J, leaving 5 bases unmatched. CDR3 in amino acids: CAISESQTGLSGNTIYF. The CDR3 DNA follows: TGTGCCATCAGTGAGTCCCAGACAGGGCTCTCTGGAAACACCATATATTTT.

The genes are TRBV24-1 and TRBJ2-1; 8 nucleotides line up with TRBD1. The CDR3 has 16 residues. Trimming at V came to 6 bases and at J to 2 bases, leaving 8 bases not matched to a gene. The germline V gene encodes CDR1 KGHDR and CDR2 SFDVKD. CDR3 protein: CATSPSDRETYNEQFF. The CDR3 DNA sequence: TGTGCCACCAGTCCGTCGGACAGGGAAACCTACAATGAGCAGTTCTTC.

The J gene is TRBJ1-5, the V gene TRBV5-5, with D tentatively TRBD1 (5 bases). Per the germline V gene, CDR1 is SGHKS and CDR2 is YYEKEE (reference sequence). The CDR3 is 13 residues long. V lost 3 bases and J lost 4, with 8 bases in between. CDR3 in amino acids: CASSSDRNQPQHF. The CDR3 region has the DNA TGTGCCAGCAGCTCTGACAGAAATCAGCCCCAGCATTTT.

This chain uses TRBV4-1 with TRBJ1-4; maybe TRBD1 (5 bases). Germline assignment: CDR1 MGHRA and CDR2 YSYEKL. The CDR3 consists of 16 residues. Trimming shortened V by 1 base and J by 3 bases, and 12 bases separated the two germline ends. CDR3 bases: TGCGCCAGCAGCCAAGGTTGGGGGGAGTCTAATGAAAAACTGTTTTTT. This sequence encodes CASSQGWGESNEKLFF.

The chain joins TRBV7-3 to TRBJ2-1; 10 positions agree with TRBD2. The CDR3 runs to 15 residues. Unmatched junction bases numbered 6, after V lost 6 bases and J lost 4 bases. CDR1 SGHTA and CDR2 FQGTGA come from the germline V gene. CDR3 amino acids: CASSLGLAVYNEQFF. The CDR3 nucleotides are TGTGCCAGCAGTCTCGGACTAGCGGTATACAATGAGCAGTTCTTC.

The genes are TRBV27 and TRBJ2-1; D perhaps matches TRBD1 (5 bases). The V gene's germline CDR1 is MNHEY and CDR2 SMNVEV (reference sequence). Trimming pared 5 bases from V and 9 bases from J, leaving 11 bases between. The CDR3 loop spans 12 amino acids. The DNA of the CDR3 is TGTGCCAGCAGTGCCAGGGTTGGTGAGCAGTTCTTC. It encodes CASSARVGEQFF.

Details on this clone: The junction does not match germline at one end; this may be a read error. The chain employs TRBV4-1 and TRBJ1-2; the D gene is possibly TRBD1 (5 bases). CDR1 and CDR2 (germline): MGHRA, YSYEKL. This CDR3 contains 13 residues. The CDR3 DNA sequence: TGCGCCAGCAGCCAATTACTTCAGGGCCCCGGGGTATTC. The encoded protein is CASSQLLQGPGVF.

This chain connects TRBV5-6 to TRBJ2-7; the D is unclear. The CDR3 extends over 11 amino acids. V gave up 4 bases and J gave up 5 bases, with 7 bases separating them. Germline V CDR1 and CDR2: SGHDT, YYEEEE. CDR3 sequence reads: CASSGIDEQYF. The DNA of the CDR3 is TGTGCCAGCAGCGGGATCGACGAGCAGTACTTC.

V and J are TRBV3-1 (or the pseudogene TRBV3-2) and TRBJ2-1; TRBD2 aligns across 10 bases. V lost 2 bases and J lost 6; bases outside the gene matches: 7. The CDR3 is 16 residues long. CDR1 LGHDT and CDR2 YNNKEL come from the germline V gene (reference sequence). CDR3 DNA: TGTGCCAGCAGCCAATCTACTAGCGGGACCTTCAATGAGCAGTTCTTC. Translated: CASSQSTSGTFNEQFF.

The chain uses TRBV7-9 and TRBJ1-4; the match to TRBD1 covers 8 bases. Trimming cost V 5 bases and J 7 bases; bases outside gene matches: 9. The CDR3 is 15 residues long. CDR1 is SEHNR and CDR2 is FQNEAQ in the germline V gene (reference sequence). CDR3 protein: CASSQSTGEREKLFF. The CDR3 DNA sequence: TGTGCCAGCAGCCAATCGACAGGGGAACGTGAAAAACTGTTTTTT.

The CDR3, as DNA: TGTGCCAGCAGCGGAAATGAGCGGGCATATAATTCACCCCTCCACTTT. As protein: CASSGNERAYNSPLHF. The chain links TRBV27 to TRBJ1-6; no reliable D call. CDR3 length: 16 amino acids. CDR1 is MNHEY and CDR2 is SMNVEV in the germline V gene (reference sequence). V lost 6 bases to trimming and J lost 4 bases, with 16 bases between them.

CDR3 protein: CASSFRRDRRQKRSGNTIYF. The CDR3 DNA reads TGTGCCAGCAGCTTTCGGAGGGACAGGCGCCAGAAACGCTCTGGAAACACCATATATTTT. The V call is TRBV13, the J call TRBJ1-3; 8 bases line up with TRBD1. The CDR3 contains 20 residues. The junction had 16 bases not matched to a gene; V was cut back by 3 bases and J by 0 bases. Per the germline V gene, CDR1 is PRHDT and CDR2 is FYEKMQ (reference sequence).

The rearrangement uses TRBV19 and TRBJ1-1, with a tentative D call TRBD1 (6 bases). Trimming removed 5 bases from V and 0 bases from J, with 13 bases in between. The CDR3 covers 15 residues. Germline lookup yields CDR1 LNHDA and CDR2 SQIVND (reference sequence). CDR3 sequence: CASSLGWDMNTEAFF. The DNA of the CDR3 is TGTGCCAGTAGTTTGGGTTGGGACATGAACACTGAAGCTTTCTTT.

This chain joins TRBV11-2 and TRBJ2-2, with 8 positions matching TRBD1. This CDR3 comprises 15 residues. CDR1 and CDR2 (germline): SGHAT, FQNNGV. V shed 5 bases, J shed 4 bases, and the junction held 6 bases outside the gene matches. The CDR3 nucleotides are TGTGCCAGCAGCACCCCGGACAGGGTCACCGGGGAGCTGTTTTTT. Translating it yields CASSTPDRVTGELFF.